The 22 T cell receptor beta chains reported below all come from one sample, sequenced in a study of T cells in narcolepsy. The table came from immunoSEQ multiplex PCR; TCRdb's copy has only in-frame clones and leaves some out. The sample includes about 41,000 clones, roughly 88% of them seen just once. The material sequenced was CD45RA- memory CD4+ T cells from PBMCs. These receptors came from a human donor with narcolepsy.

This rearrangement joins TRBV7-2 to TRBJ1-1, with D perhaps matching TRBD1 (5 bases). The V end was cut by 2 bases, the J end by 1 base, with 11 bases between. CDR3 length: 15 amino acids. Germline assignment: CDR1 SGHTA and CDR2 FQGNSA. CDR3 in amino acids: CASSLMARGNTEAFF. CDR3 bases: TGTGCCAGCAGCTTAATGGCTAGGGGGAACACTGAAGCTTTCTTT. The full variable domain, rest sourced from reference TRBV7-2 and TRBJ1-1, is GAGVSQSPSNKVTEKGKDVELRCDPISGHTALYWYRQSLGQGLEFLIYFQGNSAPDKSGLPSDRFSAERTGGSVSTLTIQRTQQEDSAVYLCASSLMARGNTEAFFGQGTRLTVV.

CDR3 in DNA: TGCGCCAGCAGCCCTGGACAGAGTTACACCGGGGAGCTGTTTTTT. The encoded protein is CASSPGQSYTGELFF. The genes are TRBV5-1 and TRBJ2-2, with D possibly being TRBD1 (6 bases). With 4 bases removed from V and 3 bases from J, the gap between germline ends came to 13 bases. The length of the CDR3 is 15 residues. Germline CDR1 is SGHRS and CDR2 is YFSETQ.

The chain links TRBV29-1 to TRBJ2-1, with 8 nucleotides matching TRBD1. Unmatched junction bases numbered 11, after V lost 7 bases and J lost 6 bases. This CDR3 has 14 residues. Germline-derived CDR1 and CDR2 are SQVTM and ANQGSEA. In nucleotides, the CDR3 is TGCAGCGCTTCGGACAGGGAGATGTGCAATGAGCAGTTCTTC. Protein sequence: CSASDREMCNEQFF.

This clone was picked up one time. This chain links TRBV7-6 with TRBJ1-4; D possibly corresponds to TRBD1 (6 bases). Germline V lookup: CDR1 SGHVS, CDR2 FNYEAQ. The ends were cut back, 3 bases at V and 5 bases at J, with 13 bases in the middle. CDR3 length: 15 residues. CDR3 coding DNA: TGTGCCAGCAGCTTGATGGCAGGGGAAAATGAAAAACTGTTTTTT. This codes for CASSLMAGENEKLFF.

J is TRBJ2-1 and V is TRBV19; 8 positions match TRBD1. J was trimmed by 8 bases and V by 4 bases; bases with no gene match: 7. Germline CDR1 reads LNHDA; CDR2 reads SQIVND (reference sequence). The CDR3 covers 14 residues. CDR3 in DNA: TGTGCCAGTAGTACAAGACAGGGGACCCATGAGCAGTTCTTC. Amino acid sequence: CASSTRQGTHEQFF.

The count of this clone is one. The rearrangement joins TRBV7-8 to TRBJ2-1; 9 nucleotides line up with TRBD2. Unmatched junction bases numbered 8, after V lost 5 bases and J lost 6 bases. Germline assignment: CDR1 SGHVS and CDR2 FQNEAQ. The CDR3 loop spans 15 amino acids. CDR3 sequence reads: CASSISSGAGNEQFF. DNA for the CDR3: TGTGCCAGCAGCATCTCTAGCGGGGCAGGCAATGAGCAGTTCTTC.

The chain employs TRBV5-6 and TRBJ2-7; D is undetermined. Germline CDR1 reads SGHDT; CDR2 reads YYEEEE. The CDR3 loop spans 14 amino acids. Trimming cost V 2 bases and J 6 bases, with 15 bases left between them. The CDR3 loop reads CASSFVQGWGEQYF. DNA for the CDR3: TGTGCCAGCAGCTTTGTGCAAGGATGGGGCGAGCAGTACTTC.

The rearrangement links TRBV18 to TRBJ2-7; the D gene is possibly TRBD2 (6 bases). The CDR3 is 17 amino acids. V was clipped by 1 base and J by 0 bases, with 16 bases between them. Germline V CDR1 and CDR2: KGHSH, LQKENI. The CDR3 sequence: CASSPLGLREISYEQYF. DNA for the CDR3: TGTGCCAGCTCACCACTCGGCTTACGGGAGATCTCCTACGAGCAGTACTTC. Together with reference TRBV18 and TRBJ2-7, the CDR3 gives the full variable domain: NAGVMQNPRHLVRRRGQEARLRCSPMKGHSHVYWYRQLPEEGLKFMVYLQKENIIDESGMPKERFSAEFPKEGPSILRIQQVVRGDSAAYFCASSPLGLREISYEQYFGPGTRLTVT.

The chain employs TRBV6-5 and TRBJ2-5; 7 nucleotides line up with TRBD2. CDR1 is MNHEY, CDR2 SVGAGI, per germline. The CDR3 has 14 residues. Trimming removed 4 bases from V and 4 bases from J; junction bases left unmatched: 6. CDR3 protein: CASSLGGYRETQYF. In nucleotides, the CDR3 is TGTGCCAGCAGTTTGGGGGGGTATCGAGAGACCCAGTACTTC.

The gene calls are TRBV19 and TRBJ1-1; a possible D gene is TRBD1 (5 bases). The CDR3 is made up of 13 amino acids. The germline V gene has CDR1 LNHDA and CDR2 SQIVND (reference sequence). With 1 base removed from V and 7 bases from J, the gap between germline ends came to 10 bases. This CDR3 reads CASSIAHRNEAFF. In nucleotides, the CDR3 is TGTGCCAGTAGTATAGCGCACAGGAATGAAGCTTTCTTT.

In nucleotides, the CDR3 is TGCGCCAGCAGCTTGACAGGGAAGGCTAATGAAAAACTGTTTTTT. Translating it yields CASSLTGKANEKLFF. The chain has TRBV5-1 and TRBJ1-4, with TRBD1 as a possible D gene (6 bases). Germline V gives CDR1 SGHRS, CDR2 YFSETQ. The CDR3 covers 15 residues. V was pared by 1 base and J by 3 bases, with 10 bases between.

The chain joins TRBV7-9 to TRBJ2-5; TRBD2 matches 10 bases. The assigned J gene may be wrong: the sequence end matches TRBJ2-7 better. CDR3 length equals 17 residues. CDR1 SEHNR and CDR2 FQNEAQ come from the germline V gene (reference sequence). The CDR3: CASSRSVGASGSYEQYF. CDR3 coding DNA: TGTGCCAGCAGCCGGTCCGTTGGGGCTAGCGGGAGCTACGAGCAGTACTTC.

The chain employs TRBV15 and TRBJ1-6, with D possibly matching TRBD1 (5 bases). The germline V gene encodes CDR1 LNHNV and CDR2 YYDKDF (reference sequence). V gave up 3 bases and J gave up 8 bases, with 8 bases separating them. CDR3 length: 13 amino acids. Here the CDR3 DNA reads TGTGCCACCAGCAGGCAGACAGATTCACCCCTCCACTTT. Encoded protein: CATSRQTDSPLHF.

The genes are TRBV11-3 and TRBJ1-4, with D possibly TRBD1 on 6 matching bases. The germline V gene encodes CDR1 SGHNT and CDR2 YENEEA. The CDR3 runs 15 residues. V dropped 5 bases and J dropped 5 bases, with 15 bases sitting between them. CDR3 DNA: TGTGCCAGCAGCCGGAGACAGGAGGTGAATGAAAAACTGTTTTTT. Translated: CASSRRQEVNEKLFF.

V and J are TRBV7-9 and TRBJ2-5; D might be TRBD2 (6 bases). Trimming pared 2 bases from V and 8 bases from J, leaving 15 bases between. Germline CDR1 is SEHNR and CDR2 is FQNEAQ (reference sequence). CDR3 length: 14 residues. The CDR3 DNA is TGTGCCAGCAGCTTACTAGGGACTGGCGAAACCCAGTACTTC. Residues: CASSLLGTGETQYF.

This chain joins TRBV7-9 and TRBJ2-7; D gene ambiguous. The CDR3 contains 13 residues. Per germline, CDR1 SEHNR and CDR2 FQNEAQ (reference sequence). V shed 2 bases and J shed 3 bases, with 8 bases lying between them. Here the CDR3 DNA reads TGTGCCAGCAGCTTAAGTGTCGACTACGAGCAGTACTTC. It yields the protein CASSLSVDYEQYF. The full variable domain, completed using reference TRBV7-9 and TRBJ2-7, is DTGVSQNPRHKITKRGQNVTFRCDPISEHNRLYWYRQTLGQGPEFLTYFQNEAQLEKSRLLSDRFSAERPKGSFSTLEIQRTEQGDSAMYLCASSLSVDYEQYFGPGTRLTVT.

CDR3 in DNA: TGTGCCAGCAGACCTTCACCCGGACAGAATGAGCAGTTCTTC. It encodes CASRPSPGQNEQFF. The chain joins TRBV2 to TRBJ2-1, with D perhaps matching TRBD1 (6 bases). The V end was cut by 6 bases, the J end by 7 bases, with 16 bases between. This CDR3 is 14 amino acids long. Looked up from germline, CDR1 is SNHLY and CDR2 is FYNNEI.

The table lists this clone with a few counts. V is TRBV2 and J is TRBJ2-7, with D possibly being TRBD2 (6 bases). Germline V gene data show CDR1 as SNHLY and CDR2 as FYNNEI. Trimming pared 7 bases from V and 0 bases from J, leaving 16 bases between. This CDR3 has 15 residues. DNA for the CDR3: TGTGCCAGCATAAAGGGATGGCGGGACTCCTACGAGCAGTACTTC. Amino acids: CASIKGWRDSYEQYF.

This clone was seen only a few times. The CDR3: CASSFAVEATEAFF. CDR3 bases: TGTGCCAGCAGTTTTGCGGTTGAGGCCACTGAAGCTTTCTTT. The J gene is TRBJ1-1, the V gene TRBV27, with unresolved D. Trimming left V 3 bases short and J 4 bases short, with 12 bases between. Germline V gene data show CDR1 as MNHEY and CDR2 as SMNVEV (reference sequence). The CDR3 extends over 14 amino acids.

This clone was seen a few times. The chain uses TRBV6-5 and TRBJ2-7, with D perhaps matching TRBD1 or TRBD2 (6 bases each). V lost 6 bases, J lost 6 bases, and 15 bases lay in between. The CDR3 has 13 residues. Looked up from germline, CDR1 is MNHEY and CDR2 is SVGAGI. The CDR3 protein is CASSEGGNLEQYF. CDR3 in DNA: TGTGCCAGCAGCGAGGGGGGAAATCTCGAGCAGTACTTC.

The chain is built from TRBV2 and TRBJ2-7, with 8 bases matching TRBD2. The CDR3 consists of 15 residues. The germline V gene has CDR1 SNHLY and CDR2 FYNNEI. Losses at the gene ends were 6 bases for V and 4 bases for J; bases not matched to a gene: 11. The CDR3 DNA sequence: TGTGCCAGCAGCCAGGGGCAGCGGGAGATTTACGAGCAGTACTTC. Protein: CASSQGQREIYEQYF.

The chain employs TRBV18 and TRBJ2-1; 8 bases align to TRBD1. Trimming at V came to 3 bases and at J to 4 bases, leaving 5 bases not matched to a gene. Germline lookup yields CDR1 KGHSH and CDR2 LQKENI. The CDR3 is 15 amino acids. CDR3 amino acids: CASSPSGTGYNEQFF. The CDR3 coding sequence is TGTGCCAGCTCACCTTCCGGGACAGGTTACAATGAGCAGTTCTTC.